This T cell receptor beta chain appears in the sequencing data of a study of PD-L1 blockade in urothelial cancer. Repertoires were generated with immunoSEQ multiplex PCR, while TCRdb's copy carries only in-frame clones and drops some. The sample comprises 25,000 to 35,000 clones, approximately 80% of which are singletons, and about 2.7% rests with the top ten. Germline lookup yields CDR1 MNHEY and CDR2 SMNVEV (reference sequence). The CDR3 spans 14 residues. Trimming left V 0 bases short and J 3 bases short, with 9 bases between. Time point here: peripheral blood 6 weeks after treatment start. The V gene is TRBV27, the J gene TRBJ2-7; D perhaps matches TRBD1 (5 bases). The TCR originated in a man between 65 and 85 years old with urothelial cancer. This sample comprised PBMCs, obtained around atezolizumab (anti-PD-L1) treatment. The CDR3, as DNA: TGTGCCAGCAGTTTATCTCTAGGGGTCTACGAGCAGTACTTC. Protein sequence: CASSLSLGVYEQYF.